This T cell receptor beta chain is from a study of T-cell reconstitution after alpha-beta-depleted transplantation in children. Study results and limitations: T-cell counts and diversity at one year post-transplant came mainly from newly produced T cells.

Unique molecular identifiers were built into the TCRbeta library. One entry per CDR3 protein results from TCRdb running MiXCR on the PCR reads. The sample shows around 5,900 distinct CDR3 sequences, around 15% of them seen only once. For this clonotype: Antigen: not known.

Trimming shortened V by 1 base and J by 10 bases, and 5 bases separated the two germline ends. Germline values: CDR1 LGHDT, CDR2 YNNKEL (reference sequence). The CDR3 is 11 residues long. The rearrangement links TRBV3-1 to TRBJ2-1; no clear D. The sequence was obtained from a patient aged 2-10 years who had a stem cell transplant for inherited bone marrow failure, so the T cells may come from the graft donor. Sequencing was performed on PBMCs, mostly from graft donor cells, taken 180 days after TCRalphabeta/CD19-depleted stem cell transplant. The CDR3 DNA follows: TGTGCCAGCAGCCAAGCGTGGGAGCAGTTCTTC. It encodes CASSQAWEQFF.